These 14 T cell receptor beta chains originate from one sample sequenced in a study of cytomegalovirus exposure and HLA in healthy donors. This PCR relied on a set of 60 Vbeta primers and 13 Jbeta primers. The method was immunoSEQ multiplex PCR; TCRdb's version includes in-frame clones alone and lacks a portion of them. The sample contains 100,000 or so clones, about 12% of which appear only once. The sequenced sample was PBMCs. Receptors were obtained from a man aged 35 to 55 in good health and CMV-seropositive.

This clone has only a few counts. CDR3 in amino acids: CAVCDRVDTGELFF. The DNA for the CDR3 is TGTGCCGTATGCGACAGGGTGGACACCGGGGAGCTGTTTTTT. The V and J genes are TRBV28 and TRBJ2-2; TRBD1 agrees at 7 bases. This CDR3 region has 14 residues. Germline trimming cut 11 bases from V and 3 bases from J; bases unmatched to any gene: 9. In germline, CDR1 is MDHEN, CDR2 SYDVKM.

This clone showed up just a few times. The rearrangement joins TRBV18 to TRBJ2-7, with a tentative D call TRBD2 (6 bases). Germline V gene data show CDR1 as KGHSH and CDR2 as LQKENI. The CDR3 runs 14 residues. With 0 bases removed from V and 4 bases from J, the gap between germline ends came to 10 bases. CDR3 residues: CASSPPWEVYEQYF. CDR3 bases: TGTGCCAGCTCACCACCATGGGAGGTGTACGAGCAGTACTTC.

In nucleotides, the CDR3 is TGTGCCAGCAGTAGGACTAGCGGGAGATCTCGAGAGACCCAGTACTTC. Protein product: CASSRTSGRSRETQYF. The chain employs TRBV27 and TRBJ2-5; the match to TRBD2 covers 13 bases. There are 16 residues in the CDR3. V was pared by 5 bases and J by 4 bases, with 7 bases of the junction left unmatched. Germline CDR1 reads MNHEY; CDR2 reads SMNVEV (reference sequence).

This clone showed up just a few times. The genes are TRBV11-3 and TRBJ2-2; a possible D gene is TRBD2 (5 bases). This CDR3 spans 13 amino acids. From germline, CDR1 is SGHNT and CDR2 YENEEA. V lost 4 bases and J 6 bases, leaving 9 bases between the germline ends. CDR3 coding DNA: TGTGCCAGCAGCTCCTCGCGGGCCGGGGAGCTGTTTTTT. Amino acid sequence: CASSSSRAGELFF.

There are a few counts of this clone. In nucleotides, the CDR3 is TGTGCCAGCAGCCAAGTCGGGGGTGGGACCACTGGGGCTTTCTTT. Amino acids: CASSQVGGGTTGAFF. This chain uses TRBV14 with TRBJ1-1, with a weak D call TRBD1 (5 bases). This CDR3 comprises 15 residues. V shed 1 base and J shed 11 bases, with 20 bases lying between them. In germline, CDR1 is SGHDN, CDR2 FVKESK.

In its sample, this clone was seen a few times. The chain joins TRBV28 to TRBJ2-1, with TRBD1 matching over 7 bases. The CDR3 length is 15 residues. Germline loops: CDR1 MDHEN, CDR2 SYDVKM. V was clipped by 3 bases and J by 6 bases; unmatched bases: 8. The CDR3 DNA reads TGTGCCAGCAGTTTCCCCAACAGGGGACCCAATGAGCAGTTCTTC. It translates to CASSFPNRGPNEQFF.

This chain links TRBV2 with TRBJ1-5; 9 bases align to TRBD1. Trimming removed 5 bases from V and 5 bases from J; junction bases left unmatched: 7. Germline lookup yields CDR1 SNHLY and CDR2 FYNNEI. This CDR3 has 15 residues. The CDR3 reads CASSPRTGEYQPQHF. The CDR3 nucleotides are TGTGCCAGCAGTCCTCGGACAGGGGAATATCAGCCCCAGCATTTT.

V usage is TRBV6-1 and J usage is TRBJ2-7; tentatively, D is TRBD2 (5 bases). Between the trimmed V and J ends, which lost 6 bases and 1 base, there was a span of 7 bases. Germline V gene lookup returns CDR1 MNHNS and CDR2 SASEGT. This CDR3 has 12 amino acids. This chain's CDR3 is CASRGGSYEQYF. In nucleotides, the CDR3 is TGTGCCAGCAGGGGCGGGTCCTACGAGCAGTACTTC.

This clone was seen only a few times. The CDR3 DNA reads TGTGCCTGGACGGACTTAAACATTCAGTACTTC. It translates to CAWTDLNIQYF. The chain couples TRBV30 to TRBJ2-4, with a possible D match to TRBD2 (5 bases). This CDR3 contains 11 residues. V gave up 4 bases and J gave up 6 bases, with 7 bases separating them. Germline CDR1 GTSNPN, CDR2 SVGIG (reference sequence).

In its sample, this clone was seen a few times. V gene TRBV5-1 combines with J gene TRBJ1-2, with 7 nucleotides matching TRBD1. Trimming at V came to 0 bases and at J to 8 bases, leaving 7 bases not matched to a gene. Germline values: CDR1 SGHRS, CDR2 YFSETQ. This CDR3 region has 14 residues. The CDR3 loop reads CASSLGRQGDGYTF. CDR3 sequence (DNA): TGCGCCAGCAGCTTGGGTCGCCAGGGGGACGGCTACACCTTC.

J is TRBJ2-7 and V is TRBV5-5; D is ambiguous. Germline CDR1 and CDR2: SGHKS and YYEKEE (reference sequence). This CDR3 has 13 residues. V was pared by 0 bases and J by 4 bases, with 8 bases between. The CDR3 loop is CASSLGQIYEQYF. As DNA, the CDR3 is TGTGCCAGCAGCTTGGGGCAGATATACGAGCAGTACTTC.

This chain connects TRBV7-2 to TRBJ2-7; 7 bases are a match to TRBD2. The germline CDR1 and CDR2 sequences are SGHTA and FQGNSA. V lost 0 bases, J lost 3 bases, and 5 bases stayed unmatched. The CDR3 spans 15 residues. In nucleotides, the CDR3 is TGTGCCAGCAGCTTAGCGCCGCCGGGGGGCTACGAGCAGTACTTC. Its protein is CASSLAPPGGYEQYF.

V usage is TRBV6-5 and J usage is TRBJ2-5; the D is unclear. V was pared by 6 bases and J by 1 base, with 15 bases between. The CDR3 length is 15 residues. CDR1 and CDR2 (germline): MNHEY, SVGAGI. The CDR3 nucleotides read TGTGCCAGCAGAACGGCTGCGGCAGCCCAAGAGACCCAGTACTTC. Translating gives CASRTAAAAQETQYF.

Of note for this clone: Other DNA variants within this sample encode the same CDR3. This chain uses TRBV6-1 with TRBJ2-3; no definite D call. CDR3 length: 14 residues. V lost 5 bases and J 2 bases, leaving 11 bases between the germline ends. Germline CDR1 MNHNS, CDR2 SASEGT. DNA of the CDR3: TGTGCCAGCAGTCCTCGCGGATCCACAGATACGCAGTATTTT. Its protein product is CASSPRGSTDTQYF.